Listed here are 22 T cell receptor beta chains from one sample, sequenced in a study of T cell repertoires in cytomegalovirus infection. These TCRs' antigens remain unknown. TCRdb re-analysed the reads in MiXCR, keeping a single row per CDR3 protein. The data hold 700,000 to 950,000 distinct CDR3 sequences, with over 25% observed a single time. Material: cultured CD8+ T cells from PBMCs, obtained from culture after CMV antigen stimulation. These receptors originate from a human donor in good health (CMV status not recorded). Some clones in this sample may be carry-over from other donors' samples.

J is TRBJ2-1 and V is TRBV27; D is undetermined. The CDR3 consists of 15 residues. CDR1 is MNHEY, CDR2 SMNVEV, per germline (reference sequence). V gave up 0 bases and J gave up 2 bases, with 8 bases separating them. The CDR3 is CASSLSDHPYNEQFF. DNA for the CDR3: TGTGCCAGCAGTTTATCGGACCATCCCTACAATGAGCAGTTCTTC.

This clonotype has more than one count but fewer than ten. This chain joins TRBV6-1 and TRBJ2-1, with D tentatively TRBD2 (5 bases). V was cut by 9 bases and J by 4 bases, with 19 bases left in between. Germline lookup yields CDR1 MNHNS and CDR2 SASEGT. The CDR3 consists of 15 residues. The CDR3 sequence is CASYGVGRGYNEQFF. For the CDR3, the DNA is TGTGCCAGTTATGGAGTAGGTCGAGGGTACAATGAGCAGTTCTTC.

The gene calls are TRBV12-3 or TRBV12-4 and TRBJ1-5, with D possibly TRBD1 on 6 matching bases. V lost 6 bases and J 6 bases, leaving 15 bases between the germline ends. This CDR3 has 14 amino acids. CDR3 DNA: TGTGCCAGCAGCCCTGCACCAGGGGTTCAGCCCCAGCATTTT. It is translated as CASSPAPGVQPQHF.

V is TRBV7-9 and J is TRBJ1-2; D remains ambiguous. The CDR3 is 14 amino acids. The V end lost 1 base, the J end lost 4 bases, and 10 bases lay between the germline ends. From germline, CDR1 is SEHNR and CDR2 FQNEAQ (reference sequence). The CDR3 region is CASSLVGPLYGYTF. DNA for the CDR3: TGTGCCAGCAGCTTAGTAGGTCCACTCTATGGCTACACCTTC.

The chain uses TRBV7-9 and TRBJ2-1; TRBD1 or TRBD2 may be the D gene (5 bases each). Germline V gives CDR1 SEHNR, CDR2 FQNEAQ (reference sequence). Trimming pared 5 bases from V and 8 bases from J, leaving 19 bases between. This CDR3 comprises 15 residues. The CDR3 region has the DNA TGTGCCAGCAGCCCTCACTTGGGGGTGGGCGATGAGCAGTTCTTC. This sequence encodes CASSPHLGVGDEQFF. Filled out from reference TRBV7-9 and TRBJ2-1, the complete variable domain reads DTGVSQNPRHKITKRGQNVTFRCDPISEHNRLYWYRQTLGQGPEFLTYFQNEAQLEKSRLLSDRFSAERPKGSFSTLEIQRTEQGDSAMYLCASSPHLGVGDEQFFGPGTRLTVL.

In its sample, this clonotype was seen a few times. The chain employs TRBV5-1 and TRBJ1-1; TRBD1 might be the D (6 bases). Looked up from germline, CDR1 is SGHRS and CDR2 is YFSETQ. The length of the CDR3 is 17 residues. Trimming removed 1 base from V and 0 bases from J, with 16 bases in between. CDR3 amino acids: CASSLKAQGTMNTEAFF. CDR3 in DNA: TGCGCCAGCAGCTTGAAGGCCCAGGGGACAATGAACACTGAAGCTTTCTTT.

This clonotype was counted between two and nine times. In nucleotides, the CDR3 is TGTGCCAGCAGTTTGGGAGCGGGGGCCTACACAGATACGCAGTATTTT. Translated, it gives CASSLGAGAYTDTQYF. The chain couples TRBV12-3 or TRBV12-4 to TRBJ2-3, with TRBD2 identical over 8 bases. V was pared by 3 bases and J by 2 bases, with 7 bases of the junction left unmatched. This CDR3 has 16 amino acids.

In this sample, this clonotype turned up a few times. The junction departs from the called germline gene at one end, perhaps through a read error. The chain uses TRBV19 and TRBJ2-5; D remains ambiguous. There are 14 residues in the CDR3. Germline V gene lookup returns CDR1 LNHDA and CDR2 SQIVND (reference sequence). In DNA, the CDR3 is TGTGCCAGTAGTATCTCGTTGGCACAAGAGACCCAGTATTTC. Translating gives CASSISLAQETQYF.

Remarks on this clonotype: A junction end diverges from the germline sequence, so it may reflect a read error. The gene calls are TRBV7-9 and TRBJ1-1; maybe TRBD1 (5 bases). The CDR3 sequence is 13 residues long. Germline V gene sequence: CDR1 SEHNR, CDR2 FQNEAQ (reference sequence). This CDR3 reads CASGLGPTEEAFF. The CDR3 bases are TGTGCCAGCGGCTTAGGCCCGACAGAAGAAGCTTTCTTT.

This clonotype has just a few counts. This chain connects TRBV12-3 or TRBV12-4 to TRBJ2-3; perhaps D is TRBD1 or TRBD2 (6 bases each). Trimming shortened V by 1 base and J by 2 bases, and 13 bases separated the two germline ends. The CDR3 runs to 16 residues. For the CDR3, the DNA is TGTGCCAGCAGTTTAGTAGGGGGAGGAACCACAGATACGCAGTATTTT. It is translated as CASSLVGGGTTDTQYF.

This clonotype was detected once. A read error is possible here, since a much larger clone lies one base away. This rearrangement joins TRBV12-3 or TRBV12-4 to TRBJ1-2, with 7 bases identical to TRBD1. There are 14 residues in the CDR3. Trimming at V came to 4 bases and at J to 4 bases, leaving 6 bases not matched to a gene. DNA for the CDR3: TGTGCCAGCAGTTCGAGGGGGCGCGCCTATGGCTACACCTTC. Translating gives CASSSRGRAYGYTF.

CDR3 in amino acids: CASRGRDRVSRWTEAFF. The CDR3 DNA follows: TGTGCCAGCAGGGGCCGGGACAGGGTATCCCGTTGGACTGAAGCTTTCTTT. The chain links TRBV25-1 to TRBJ1-1, with 9 bases that match TRBD1. The germline CDR1 and CDR2 sequences are MGHDK and SYGVNS. The length of the CDR3 is 17 residues. After removal of 6 bases from V and 5 bases from J, the junction contained 16 bases not matched to a gene.

CDR3 residues: CASSVNSHSYNEQFF. The CDR3 DNA is TGTGCCAGCAGCGTAAACAGCCACTCCTACAATGAGCAGTTCTTC. The V call is TRBV9, the J call TRBJ2-1, with no clear D. CDR3 size: 15 residues. The germline V and J ends were trimmed by 1 base and 0 bases, with 8 bases remaining between them. Germline CDR1 SGDLS, CDR2 YYNGEE. Drawing the rest from reference TRBV9 and TRBJ2-1, the complete variable domain is DSGVTQTPKHLITATGQRVTLRCSPRSGDLSVYWYQQSLDQGLQFLIQYYNGEERAKGNILERFSAQQFPDLHSELNLSSLELGDSALYFCASSVNSHSYNEQFFGPGTRLTVL.

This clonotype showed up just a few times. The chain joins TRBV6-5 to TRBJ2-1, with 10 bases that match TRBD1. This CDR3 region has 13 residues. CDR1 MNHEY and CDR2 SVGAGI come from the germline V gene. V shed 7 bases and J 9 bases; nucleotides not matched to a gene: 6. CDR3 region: CASTPGQGIEQFF. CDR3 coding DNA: TGTGCCAGCACCCCGGGACAGGGGATTGAGCAGTTCTTC.

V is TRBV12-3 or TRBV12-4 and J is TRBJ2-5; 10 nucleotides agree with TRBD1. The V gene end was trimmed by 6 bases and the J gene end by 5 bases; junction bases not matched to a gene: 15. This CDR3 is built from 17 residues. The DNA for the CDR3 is TGTGCCAGCAGCCCGGGACAGGGGAGGATTTTAGGGGAGACCCAGTACTTC. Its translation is CASSPGQGRILGETQYF.

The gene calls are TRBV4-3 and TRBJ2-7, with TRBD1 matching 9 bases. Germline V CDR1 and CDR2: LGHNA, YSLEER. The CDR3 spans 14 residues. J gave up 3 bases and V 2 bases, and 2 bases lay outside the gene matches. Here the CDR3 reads CASSQTTGGYEQYV. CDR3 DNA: TGCGCCAGCAGCCAAACGACAGGGGGCTACGAGCAGTACGTC.

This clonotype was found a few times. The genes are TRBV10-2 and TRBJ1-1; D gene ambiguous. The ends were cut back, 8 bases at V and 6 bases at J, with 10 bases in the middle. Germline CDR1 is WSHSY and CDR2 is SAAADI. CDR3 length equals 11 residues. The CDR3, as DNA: TGCGCCAGCTATGCGTGGCCTGAAGCTTTCTTT. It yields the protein CASYAWPEAFF.

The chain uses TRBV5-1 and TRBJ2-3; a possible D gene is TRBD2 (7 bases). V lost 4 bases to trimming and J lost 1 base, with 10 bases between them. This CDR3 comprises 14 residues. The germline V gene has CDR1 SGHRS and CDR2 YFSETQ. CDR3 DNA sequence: TGCGCCAGCAGCGGGGGGGCCGGCACAGATACGCAGTATTTT. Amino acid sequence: CASSGGAGTDTQYF.

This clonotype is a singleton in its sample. The DNA of the CDR3 is TGTGCCAGCAGCTCGGGACGGCAAAACTACAATGAGCAGTTCTTC. Encoded protein: CASSSGRQNYNEQFF. The chain joins TRBV7-6 to TRBJ2-1; tentatively, D is TRBD1 or TRBD2 (5 bases each). Trimming took off 4 bases at V and 3 bases at J, with 13 bases between the two ends. There are 15 residues in the CDR3. Germline V gene lookup returns CDR1 SGHVS and CDR2 FNYEAQ.

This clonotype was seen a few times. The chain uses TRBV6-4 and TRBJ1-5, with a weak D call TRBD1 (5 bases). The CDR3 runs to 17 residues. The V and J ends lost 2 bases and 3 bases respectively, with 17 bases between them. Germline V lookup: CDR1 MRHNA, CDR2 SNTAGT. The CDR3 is CASSDNLGQPYNQPQHF. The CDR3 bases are TGTGCCAGCAGTGACAATTTGGGGCAACCATACAATCAGCCCCAGCATTTT.

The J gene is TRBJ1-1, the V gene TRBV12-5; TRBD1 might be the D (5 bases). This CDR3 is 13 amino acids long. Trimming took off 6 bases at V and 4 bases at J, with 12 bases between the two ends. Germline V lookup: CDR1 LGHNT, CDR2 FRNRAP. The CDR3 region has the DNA TGTGCTAGTGGGGCAGGGCTCTTCACTGAAGCTTTCTTT. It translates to CASGAGLFTEAFF.

CDR3 DNA: TGCAGTGCTAGAGATCATACTAGCGGGGGCCGTAGCACAGATACGCAGTATTTT. Its protein is CSARDHTSGGRSTDTQYF. The chain links TRBV20-1 to TRBJ2-3; 11 nucleotides match TRBD2. Trimming removed 0 bases from V and 0 bases from J; junction bases left unmatched: 8. Germline V gene sequence: CDR1 DFQATT, CDR2 SNEGSKA (reference sequence). This CDR3 spans 18 amino acids.